This TCR beta chain was documented in a study of beta chain features in type 1 diabetes. General study results and limits: In every one of the four CD4+ subsets, TCRB CDR3s were moderately but significantly shorter in Type 1 diabetes patients.

This clone turned up a few times. Its antigen is still unknown. TCRB transcripts that were expressed got sequenced, as all of the isolated RNA had been reverse transcribed. The table came from immunoSEQ multiplex PCR; TCRdb's copy has only in-frame clones and leaves some out. The sample contains some 270,000 clones, under 13% of which appear only once. The TCR was taken from a man younger than 40 with type 1 diabetes. Sequencing was done on a sample of naive CD4+ T cells from blood.

The CDR3 here is CASSLDSGGIGGYTF. The CDR3 bases are TGCGCCAGCAGCTTGGACTCAGGGGGCATCGGTGGCTACACCTTC. The rearrangement uses TRBV5-1 and TRBJ1-2, with 8 bases lining up with TRBD1. Germline V lookup: CDR1 SGHRS, CDR2 YFSETQ. This CDR3 is built from 15 residues. V lost 0 bases, J lost 7 bases, and 8 bases stayed unmatched.